This T cell receptor beta chain originates from a study of sequential checkpoint blockade in melanoma (dated by TCRdb to between 2018 and 2021). For the study in its entirety: Patients were randomized 1:1 to first-line nivolumab followed by ipilimumab (arm A) or ipilimumab followed by nivolumab (arm B). Maintenance nivolumab came after each of the two trial sequences.

V is pared back by 9 bases and J by 5 bases, with 27 bases lying between the germline termini. There are 16 amino acids in the CDR3, from cysteine to phenylalanine inclusive. CDR3 DNA is the only sequence kept; it has 48 bases, read in frame from the first base. The germline V gene (reference sequence) sets CDR1 to SGHKS and CDR2 to YYEKEE. The label giving this sample's treatment or condition can be read as: randomized to nivolumab then ipilimumab (arm A) or the reverse (arm B). None of the patients in the trial had previously been given DNA-damaging chemotherapy. A FACS Aria II flow cytometer was used to sort live CD3+CD8+ cells that were negative for CD19 and CD56 from thawed PBMCs. The samples were obtained from melanoma patients enrolled in CheckMate 064, an open-label, randomized phase II trial testing sequential checkpoint blockade. Leukapheresis was used to collect peripheral blood mononuclear cells, which were then purified with Ficoll-Paque and frozen in human serum with 10% DMSO. Purity of sorted blood CD3+CD8+ cells was verified at >95% immediately after sorting, followed by DNA extraction.

TCRbeta CDR3 regions were immunosequenced from genomic DNA with the immunoSEQ Assay. Before high-throughput sequencing, genomic DNA was amplified using bias-controlled multiplex PCR. In the source study's methods: To quantify the absolute abundance of each unique TCRbeta CDR3 region, the sequences were collapsed and filtered. Clonality was defined as 1 minus Pielou's evenness and was calculated using productive rearrangements only. A previously published method was used to identify clones whose frequencies were significantly greater in on-treatment samples than in baseline samples. As stored in TCRdb, this immuneACCESS dataset retains in-frame rearrangements with V and J assigned. A fraction of the clones does not appear; measured against another copy, unresolved V genes explain less than half of the discrepancy, and the remainder lacks a known reason. The D gene and trimming were derived from the DNA, and the V and J assignments and clone size from that table. This sample lists some 22,000 clones; approximately 78% were detected once. The top ten hold over 9% of the sample.

The research as a whole found: Larger, independent patient cohorts are needed to validate the response-prediction model that combines TCR metrics and mutation burden.

Concerning this clone: This receptor's antigen is unknown. It has no much larger one-base neighbor in the sample; base qualities were not kept.

The material sequenced was CD8+ T cells sorted from blood (inferred from file names), taken from a patient given nivolumab and ipilimumab in sequence. The V and J segments used are TRBV5-5 and TRBJ2-7; a tentative D match to TRBD2 spans 5 bases. This TCR derives from a human donor with melanoma. Read as DNA, the sequence is TGTGCCACCTCACTAAAGAGGCGGGCCGCATTCGACGAGCAGTACTTC. Translated, it gives CATSLKRRAAFDEQYF.